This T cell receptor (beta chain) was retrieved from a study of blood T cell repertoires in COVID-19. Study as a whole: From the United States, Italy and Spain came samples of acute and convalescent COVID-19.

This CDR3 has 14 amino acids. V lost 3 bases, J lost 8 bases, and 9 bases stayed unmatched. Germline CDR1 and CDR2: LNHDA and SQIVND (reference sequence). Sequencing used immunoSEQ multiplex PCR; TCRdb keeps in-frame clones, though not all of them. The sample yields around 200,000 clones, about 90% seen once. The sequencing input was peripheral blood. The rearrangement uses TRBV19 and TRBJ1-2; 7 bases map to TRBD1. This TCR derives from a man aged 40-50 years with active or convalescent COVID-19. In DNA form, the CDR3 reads TGTGCCAGTAGTATGTTCGGACAGGTAGGCGGCTACACCTTC. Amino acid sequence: CASSMFGQVGGYTF.